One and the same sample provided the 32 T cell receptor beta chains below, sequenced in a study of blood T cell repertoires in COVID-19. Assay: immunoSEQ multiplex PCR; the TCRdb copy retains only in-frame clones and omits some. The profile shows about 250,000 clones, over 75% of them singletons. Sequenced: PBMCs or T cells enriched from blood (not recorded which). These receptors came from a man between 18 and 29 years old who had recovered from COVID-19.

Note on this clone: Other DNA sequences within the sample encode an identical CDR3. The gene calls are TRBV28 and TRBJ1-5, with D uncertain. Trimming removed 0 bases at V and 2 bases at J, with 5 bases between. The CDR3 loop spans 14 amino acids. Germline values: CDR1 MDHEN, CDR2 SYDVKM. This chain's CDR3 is CASSLWGGNQPQHF. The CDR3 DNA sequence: TGTGCCAGCAGTTTATGGGGAGGCAATCAGCCCCAGCATTTT.

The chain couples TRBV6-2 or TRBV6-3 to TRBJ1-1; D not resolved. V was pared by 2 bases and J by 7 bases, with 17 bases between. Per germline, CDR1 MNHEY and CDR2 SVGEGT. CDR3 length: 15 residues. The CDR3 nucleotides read TGTGCCAGCAGTTACCCTGGTAGAATCCGACTTGAAGCTTTCTTT. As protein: CASSYPGRIRLEAFF.

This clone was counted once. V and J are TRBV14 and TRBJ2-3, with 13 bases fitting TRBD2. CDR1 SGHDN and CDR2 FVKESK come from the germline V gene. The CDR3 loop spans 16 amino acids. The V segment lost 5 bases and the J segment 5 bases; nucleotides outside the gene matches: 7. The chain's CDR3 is CASSIRGTSGVDTQYF. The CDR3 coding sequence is TGTGCCAGCAGCATCCGGGGGACTAGCGGGGTAGATACGCAGTATTTT.

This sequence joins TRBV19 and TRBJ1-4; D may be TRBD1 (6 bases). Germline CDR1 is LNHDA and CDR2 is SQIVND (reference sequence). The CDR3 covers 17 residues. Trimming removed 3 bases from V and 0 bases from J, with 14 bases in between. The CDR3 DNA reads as TGTGCCAGTAGTATTCTTGAGGGACAATCAACTAATGAAAAACTGTTTTTT. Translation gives CASSILEGQSTNEKLFF.

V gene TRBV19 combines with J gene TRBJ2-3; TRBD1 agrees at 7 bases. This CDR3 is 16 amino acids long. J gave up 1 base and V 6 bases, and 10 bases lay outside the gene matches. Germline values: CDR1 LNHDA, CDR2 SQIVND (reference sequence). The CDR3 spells CASSPTGVGGTDTQYF. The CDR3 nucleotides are TGTGCCAGTAGCCCAACAGGGGTCGGAGGCACAGATACGCAGTATTTT.

CDR3 nucleotide sequence: TGTGCCAGCAGCTCGGGGGGACATAAGGAAAAACTGTTTTTT. It specifies CASSSGGHKEKLFF. The V and J genes are TRBV7-2 and TRBJ1-4, with D possibly being TRBD1 (6 bases). This CDR3 has 14 amino acids. Trimming took off 4 bases at V and 8 bases at J, with 14 bases between the two ends. Germline assignment: CDR1 SGHTA and CDR2 FQGNSA.

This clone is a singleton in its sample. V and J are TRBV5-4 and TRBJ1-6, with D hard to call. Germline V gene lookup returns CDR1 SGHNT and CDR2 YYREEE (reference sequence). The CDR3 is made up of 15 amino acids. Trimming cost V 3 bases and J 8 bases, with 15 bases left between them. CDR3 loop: CASSSKEGSYSPLHF. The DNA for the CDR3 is TGTGCCAGCAGCTCAAAGGAGGGTAGTTATTCACCCCTCCACTTT.

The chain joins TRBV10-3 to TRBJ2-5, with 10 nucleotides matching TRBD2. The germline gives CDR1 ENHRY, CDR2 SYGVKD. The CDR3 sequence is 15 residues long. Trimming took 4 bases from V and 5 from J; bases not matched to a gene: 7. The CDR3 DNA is TGTGCCATCAGTGGGACTAGCGGAGCAGGGGAGACCCAGTACTTC. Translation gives CAISGTSGAGETQYF.

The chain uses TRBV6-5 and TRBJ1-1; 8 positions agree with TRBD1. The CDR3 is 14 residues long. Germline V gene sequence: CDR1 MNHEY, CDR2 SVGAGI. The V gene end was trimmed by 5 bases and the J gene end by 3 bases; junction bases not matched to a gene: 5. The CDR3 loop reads CASSRQGSDTEAFF. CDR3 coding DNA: TGTGCCAGCAGTAGACAGGGGTCGGACACTGAAGCTTTCTTT.

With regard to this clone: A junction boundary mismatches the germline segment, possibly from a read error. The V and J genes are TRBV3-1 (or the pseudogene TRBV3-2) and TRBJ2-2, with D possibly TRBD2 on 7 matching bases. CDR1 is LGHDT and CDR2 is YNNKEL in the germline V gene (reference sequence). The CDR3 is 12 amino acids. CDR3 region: CASSPSGDKVGF. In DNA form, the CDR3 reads TGTGCCAGCAGCCCAAGCGGGGACAAGGTTGGGTTT.

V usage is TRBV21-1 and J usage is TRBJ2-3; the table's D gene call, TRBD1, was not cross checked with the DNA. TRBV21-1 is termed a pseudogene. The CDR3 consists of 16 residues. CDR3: CASSSPWTGATDTQYF. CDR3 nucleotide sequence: TGTGCCAGCAGCTCTCCTTGGACAGGGGCGACAGATACGCAGTATTTT.

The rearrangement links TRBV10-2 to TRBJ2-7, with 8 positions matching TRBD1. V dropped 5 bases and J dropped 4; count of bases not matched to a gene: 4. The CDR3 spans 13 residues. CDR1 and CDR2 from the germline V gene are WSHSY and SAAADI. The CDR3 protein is CASSLNRGYEQYF. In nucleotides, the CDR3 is TGCGCCAGCAGTTTAAACAGGGGGTACGAGCAGTACTTC.

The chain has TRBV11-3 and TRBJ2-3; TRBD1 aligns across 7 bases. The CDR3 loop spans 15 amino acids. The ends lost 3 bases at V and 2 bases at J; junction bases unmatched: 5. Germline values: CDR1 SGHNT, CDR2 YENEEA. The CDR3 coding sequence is TGTGCCAGCAGCTTGGGACAGCTCACCACAGATACGCAGTATTTT. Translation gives CASSLGQLTTDTQYF.

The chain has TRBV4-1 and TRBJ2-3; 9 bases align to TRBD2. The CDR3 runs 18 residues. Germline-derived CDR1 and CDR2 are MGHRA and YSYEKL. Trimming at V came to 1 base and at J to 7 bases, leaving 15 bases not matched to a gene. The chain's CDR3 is CASSQGVAGAGGLNTQYF. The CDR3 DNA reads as TGCGCCAGCAGCCAAGGCGTAGCAGGGGCGGGGGGGCTAAATACGCAGTATTTT.

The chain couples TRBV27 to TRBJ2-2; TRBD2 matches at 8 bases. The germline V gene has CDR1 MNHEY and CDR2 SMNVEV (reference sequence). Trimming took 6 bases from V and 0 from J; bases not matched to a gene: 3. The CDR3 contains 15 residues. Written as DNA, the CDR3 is TGTGCCAGCAGCCTTAGCGGGGCGAACACCGGGGAGCTGTTTTTT. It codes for CASSLSGANTGELFF.

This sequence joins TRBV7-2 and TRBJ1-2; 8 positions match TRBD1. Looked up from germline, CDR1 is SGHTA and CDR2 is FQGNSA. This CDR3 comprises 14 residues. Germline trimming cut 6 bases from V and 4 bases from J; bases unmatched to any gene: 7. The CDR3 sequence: CASRIQGGGYGYTF. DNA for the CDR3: TGTGCCAGCAGAATACAGGGGGGAGGCTATGGCTACACCTTC.

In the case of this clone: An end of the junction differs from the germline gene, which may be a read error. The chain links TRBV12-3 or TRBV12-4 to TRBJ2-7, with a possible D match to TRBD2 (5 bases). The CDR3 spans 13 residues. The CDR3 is CASSQDYLQNIDF. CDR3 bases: TGTGCCAGCAGTCAAGACTATCTTCAAAACATAGACTTC.

The CDR3 here is CATSILGGGTNTEAFF. The CDR3 region has the DNA TGTGCCACCAGCATTTTAGGGGGGGGCACGAACACTGAAGCTTTCTTT. The chain employs TRBV15 and TRBJ1-1, with a tentative D call TRBD1 (6 bases). CDR3 length: 16 residues. The V end was cut by 4 bases, the J end by 1 base, with 16 bases between. Germline V gives CDR1 LNHNV, CDR2 YYDKDF (reference sequence).

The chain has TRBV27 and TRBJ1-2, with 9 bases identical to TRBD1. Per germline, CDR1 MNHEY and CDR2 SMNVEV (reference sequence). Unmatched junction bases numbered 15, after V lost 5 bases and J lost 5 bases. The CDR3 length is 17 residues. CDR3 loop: CASSIGTGTFNGYGYTF. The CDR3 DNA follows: TGTGCCAGCAGTATCGGGACAGGGACCTTTAATGGGTATGGCTACACCTTC.

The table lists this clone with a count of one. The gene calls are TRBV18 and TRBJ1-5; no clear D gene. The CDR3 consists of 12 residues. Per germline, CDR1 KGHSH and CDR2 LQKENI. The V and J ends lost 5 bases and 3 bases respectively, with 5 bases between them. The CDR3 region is CASSDNNQPQHF. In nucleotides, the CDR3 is TGTGCCAGCTCAGACAACAATCAGCCCCAGCATTTT.

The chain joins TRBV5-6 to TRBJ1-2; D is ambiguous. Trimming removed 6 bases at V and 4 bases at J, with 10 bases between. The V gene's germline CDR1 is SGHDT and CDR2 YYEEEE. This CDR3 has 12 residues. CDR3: CASNGLSYGYTF. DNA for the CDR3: TGTGCCAGCAATGGACTGAGCTATGGCTACACCTTC.

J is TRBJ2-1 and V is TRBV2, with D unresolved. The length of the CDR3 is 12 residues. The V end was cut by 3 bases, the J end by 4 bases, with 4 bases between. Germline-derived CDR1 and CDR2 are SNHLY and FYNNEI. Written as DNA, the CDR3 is TGTGCCAGCAGTGAGCAGTACAATGAGCAGTTCTTC. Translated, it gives CASSEQYNEQFF.

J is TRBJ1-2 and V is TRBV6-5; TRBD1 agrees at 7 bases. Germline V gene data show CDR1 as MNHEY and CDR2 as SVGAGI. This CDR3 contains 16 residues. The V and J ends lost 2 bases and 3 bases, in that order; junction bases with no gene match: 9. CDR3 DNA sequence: TGTGCCAGCAGTTACGTCGTAGGGACAGCCTACTATGGCTACACCTTC. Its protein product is CASSYVVGTAYYGYTF.

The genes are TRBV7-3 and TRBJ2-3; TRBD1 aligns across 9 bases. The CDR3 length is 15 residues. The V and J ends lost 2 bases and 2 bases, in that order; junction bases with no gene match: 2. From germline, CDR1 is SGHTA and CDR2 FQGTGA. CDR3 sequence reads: CASSLGTGYTDTQYF. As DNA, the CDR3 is TGTGCCAGCAGCTTAGGGACAGGGTACACAGATACGCAGTATTTT.

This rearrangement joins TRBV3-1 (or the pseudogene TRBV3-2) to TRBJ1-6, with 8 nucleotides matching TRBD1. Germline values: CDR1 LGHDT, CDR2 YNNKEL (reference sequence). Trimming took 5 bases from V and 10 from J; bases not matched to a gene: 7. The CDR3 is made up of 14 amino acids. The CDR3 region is CASSEQGVFSPLHF. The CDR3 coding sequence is TGTGCCAGCAGCGAACAGGGGGTGTTCTCACCCCTCCACTTT.

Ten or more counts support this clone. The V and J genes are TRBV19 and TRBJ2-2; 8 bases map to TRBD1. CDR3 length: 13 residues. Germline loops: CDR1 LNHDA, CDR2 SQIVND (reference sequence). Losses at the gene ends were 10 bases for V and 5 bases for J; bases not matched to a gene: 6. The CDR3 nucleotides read TGTGCCACAGACAGGGGTGGGACCGGGGAGCTGTTTTTT. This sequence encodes CATDRGGTGELFF. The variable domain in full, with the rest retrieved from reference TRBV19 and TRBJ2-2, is DGGITQSPKYLFRKEGQNVTLSCEQNLNHDAMYWYRQDPGQGLRLIYYSQIVNDFQKGDIAEGYSVSREKKESFPLTVTSAQKNPTAFYLCATDRGGTGELFFGEGSRLTVL.

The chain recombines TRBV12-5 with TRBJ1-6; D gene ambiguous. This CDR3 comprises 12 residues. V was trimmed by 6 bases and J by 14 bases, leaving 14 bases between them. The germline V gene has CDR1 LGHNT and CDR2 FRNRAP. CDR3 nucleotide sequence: TGTGCTAGTGGACTACCGGGAGCAACCCTCCACTTT. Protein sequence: CASGLPGATLHF.

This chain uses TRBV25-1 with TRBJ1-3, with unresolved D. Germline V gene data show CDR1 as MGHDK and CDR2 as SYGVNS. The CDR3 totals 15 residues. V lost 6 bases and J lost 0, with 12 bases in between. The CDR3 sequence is CASSYSRRSGNTIYF. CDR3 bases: TGTGCCAGCAGCTACTCGAGGCGCTCTGGAAACACCATATATTTT.

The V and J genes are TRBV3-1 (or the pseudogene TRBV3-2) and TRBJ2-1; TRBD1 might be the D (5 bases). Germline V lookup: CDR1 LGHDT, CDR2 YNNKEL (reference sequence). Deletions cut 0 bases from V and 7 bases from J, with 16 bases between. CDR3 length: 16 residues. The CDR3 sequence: CASSQDEVVWTNEQFF. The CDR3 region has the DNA TGTGCCAGCAGCCAAGATGAAGTGGTGTGGACAAATGAGCAGTTCTTC.

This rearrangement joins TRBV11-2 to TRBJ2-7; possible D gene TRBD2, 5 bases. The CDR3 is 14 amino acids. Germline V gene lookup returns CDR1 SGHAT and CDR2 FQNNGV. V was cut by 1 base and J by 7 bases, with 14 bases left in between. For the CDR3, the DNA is TGTGCCAGCAGCTTAGGGGTCCTAACGGGGGAGCAGTACTTC. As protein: CASSLGVLTGEQYF.

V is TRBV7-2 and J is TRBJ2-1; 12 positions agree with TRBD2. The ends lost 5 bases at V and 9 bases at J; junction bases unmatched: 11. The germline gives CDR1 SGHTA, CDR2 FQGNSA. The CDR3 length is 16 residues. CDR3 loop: CASSPRASGGAGEQFF. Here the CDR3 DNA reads TGTGCCAGCAGCCCCCGTGCTAGCGGGGGGGCCGGTGAGCAGTTCTTC.

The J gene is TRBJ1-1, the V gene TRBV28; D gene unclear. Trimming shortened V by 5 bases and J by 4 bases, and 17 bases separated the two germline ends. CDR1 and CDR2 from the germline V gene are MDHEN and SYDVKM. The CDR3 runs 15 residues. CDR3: CASSRLVEGSTEAFF. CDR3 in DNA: TGTGCCAGCAGTCGACTCGTGGAAGGATCCACTGAAGCTTTCTTT.